The next 9 T cell receptor beta chains were all read from a single sample in a study of early T cells in non-severe SARS-CoV-2 infection. TCRdb fed the 5' RACE reads into MiXCR, producing one record per CDR3 protein. The profile shows about 26,000 distinct CDR3 sequences, around 5% of them singletons. Sample: whole blood. Receptor source: an adult who was a healthcare worker with PCR-confirmed SARS-CoV-2 infection or an uninfected control (not recorded which).

This chain connects TRBV7-9 to TRBJ2-7; 9 positions match TRBD1. The germline gives CDR1 SEHNR, CDR2 FQNEAQ (reference sequence). The junction had 4 bases not matched to a gene; V was cut back by 5 bases and J by 2 bases. This CDR3 is built from 14 residues. This CDR3 reads CASSADRGTYEQYF. CDR3 DNA: TGTGCCAGCAGCGCGGACAGGGGTACCTACGAGCAGTACTTC.

This clonotype has a count of ten or more. CDR3: CASSLGDSRVVNEQFF. The CDR3 region has the DNA TGTGCCAGCAGCTTAGGGGACAGCCGGGTGGTCAATGAGCAGTTCTTC. V is TRBV11-2 and J is TRBJ2-1, with TRBD1 matching over 7 bases. The CDR3 totals 16 residues. The germline V gene encodes CDR1 SGHAT and CDR2 FQNNGV. V gave up 1 base and J gave up 6 bases; unmatched junction bases: 9.

A note on this clonotype: A much bigger clone sits one base away, suggesting this may be a read error. This chain uses TRBV7-2 with TRBJ2-7; D may correspond to TRBD1 or TRBD2 (5 bases each). Deletions cut 8 bases from V and 5 bases from J, with 16 bases between. This CDR3 has 13 amino acids. The germline V gene encodes CDR1 SGHTA and CDR2 FQGNSA. The CDR3 DNA sequence: TGTGCCAGCTGGGACGGGACCGGCGACGAGCAGTACTTC. It yields the protein CASWDGTGDEQYF.

This clonotype was counted at least ten times. The genes are TRBV4-3 and TRBJ1-2; D is perhaps TRBD1 (5 bases). The CDR3 has 15 amino acids. Trimming pared 0 bases from V and 8 bases from J, leaving 16 bases between. Germline CDR1 LGHNA, CDR2 YSLEER. In DNA form, the CDR3 reads TGCGCCAGCAGCCAAGATTTTGGGGGAATCTACGGCTACACCTTC. Amino acid sequence: CASSQDFGGIYGYTF.

The gene calls are TRBV10-3 and TRBJ1-2, with 7 bases that match TRBD1. The CDR3 has 13 residues. Germline CDR1 is ENHRY and CDR2 is SYGVKD. V shed 3 bases, J shed 8 bases, and the junction held 6 bases outside the gene matches. Written as DNA, the CDR3 is TGTGCCATCAGTGATGACAGGGAACAAGGCTACACCTTC. Amino acid sequence: CAISDDREQGYTF.

This CDR3 is CASSETRTSYEQYF. The CDR3 DNA reads TGTGCCAGCAGCGAAACTCGGACGTCCTACGAGCAGTACTTC. The V gene is TRBV3-1, the J gene TRBJ2-7; D remains unclear. Germline lookup yields CDR1 LGHDT and CDR2 YNNKEL (reference sequence). Trimming cost V 5 bases and J 1 base, with 12 bases left between them. CDR3 size: 14 residues.

This clonotype showed up just a few times. The rearrangement joins TRBV2 to TRBJ2-3; D gene ambiguous. This CDR3 contains 13 residues. Per germline, CDR1 SNHLY and CDR2 FYNNEI. The V end was cut by 6 bases, the J end by 1 base, with 8 bases between. The CDR3 sequence is CASRGSRTDTQYF. The DNA for the CDR3 is TGTGCCAGCAGGGGATCCCGCACAGATACGCAGTATTTT.

This clonotype was seen many times. The rearrangement links TRBV4-2 to TRBJ2-7; weak D call: TRBD1 (5 bases). Germline CDR1 is LGHNA and CDR2 is YNFKEQ. V lost 0 bases to trimming and J lost 2 bases, with 11 bases between them. This CDR3 comprises 15 residues. Here the CDR3 reads CASSQEGVSTYEQYF. As DNA, the CDR3 is TGTGCCAGCAGCCAAGAAGGGGTCTCCACCTACGAGCAGTACTTC.

In its sample, this clonotype was seen many times. Here the CDR3 DNA reads TGCAGCGTTGAATCGACAGGGCACCGCTCTGGGGCCAACGTCCTGACTTTC. Protein sequence: CSVESTGHRSGANVLTF. The chain is built from TRBV29-1 and TRBJ2-6; TRBD1 agrees at 7 bases. This CDR3 spans 17 amino acids. The J segment lost 0 bases and the V segment lost 2 bases, leaving 7 bases of the junction unmatched. Germline V gene lookup returns CDR1 SQVTM and CDR2 ANQGSEA.